Detailed here is one TCR beta chain. The data were obtained in a study of blood T cell repertoires in COVID-19. About the study: Acute and convalescent COVID-19 specimens originated in the United States, Italy and Spain.

In terms of age and location, participants ranged from roughly 18 to 95 years and lived in approximately 24 US areas. Grouping used clinical history reported by participants in a survey and questionnaire. Recovery among Cohort 3 donors was established by two negative PCRs, clearance, or symptom resolution. This CDR3 is 14 amino acids long. The V and J ends lost 1 base and 3 bases, in that order; junction bases with no gene match: 2. Germline CDR1 reads SGHAT; CDR2 reads FQNNGV. Assay: immunoSEQ multiplex PCR; the TCRdb copy retains only in-frame clones and omits some. In the table there are 300,000 to 350,000 clones, around 92% of which are singletons.

The chain carries TRBV11-2 and TRBJ2-7, with TRBD2 identical over 8 bases. This TCR was sampled from a woman younger than 45 who had recovered from COVID-19. The sequenced sample consisted of PBMCs or T cells enriched from blood (not recorded which). The CDR3 DNA sequence: TGTGCCAGCAGCTTAGTGCTAGCGGGCTACGAGCAGTACTTC. Translating gives CASSLVLAGYEQYF.